This T cell receptor beta chain was sequenced during a study of T-cell reconstitution after alpha-beta-depleted transplantation in children (dated by TCRdb to 2016 to 2018). For the wider study: T-cell immune reconstitution after TCRalphabeta/CD19-depleted allogeneic hematopoietic cell transplantation in children was quantitatively tracked in the study by means of TCR repertoire profiling.

The method was PCR. The instrument was an Illumina HiSeq 2500. To normalize quantification of the TCRbeta repertoire, the TCR libraries were built with molecular barcoding that relied on unique molecular identifiers. TCRdb reprocessing: public reads trimmed at Q25 with fastp, clones called with MiXCR, in-frame beta chains kept. Duplicate CDR3 protein sequences are folded into a single record with the most common DNA and genes. In this sample the table shows fewer than 1 million distinct CDR3 sequences, 15% to 20% of which occur a single time. The top ten clonotypes cover 5% of the sample. The treatment or condition label of this sample denotes: allogeneic hematopoietic cell transplantation with graft depleted of TCRalphabeta T cells and CD19 B cells. TCRalphabeta/CD19-depleted allogeneic hematopoietic cell grafts were given to the transplant recipients, all of whom were children. This clonotype was picked up a small number of times. This clone's antigen is unknown. Nothing much larger sits one base from this clone, and base qualities are not available.

General conclusions and limits of the study: In some patients, the high TCRbeta diversity seen at day 60 was put down to recipient T cells and intrathymic progenitors that had survived conditioning. Hyperexpanded clone frequencies declined over subsequent months; after one year, T-cell counts and TCRbeta diversity were mostly attributed to newly produced T cells. Apparently early alphabetaT-cell count recovery about two months after transplant reportedly relied on only several hundred rapidly expanded clones derived from non-depleted graft cells.

CDR1 DFQATT and CDR2 SNEGSKA were looked up in the germline V gene (reference sequence). V is reduced by 1 base and J by 7 bases, leaving a spacing of 15 bases between them. There are 14 amino acids in the CDR3, from cysteine to phenylalanine inclusive. CDR3 DNA only is kept here, 42 bases in frame from base 1. The V and J genes are TRBV20-1 and TRBJ2-3; matching of 6 bases hints at TRBD2 as the D gene. The sample was PBMCs, mostly from graft donor cells, taken 360 days after TCRalphabeta/CD19-depleted stem cell transplant. The origin of this receptor is a male patient younger than 18 who had a stem cell transplant for acute lymphoblastic leukemia, so the T cells may come from the graft donor. The DNA reads TGCAGTGCTAGAGCCTCGGGACTCATTAATACGCAGTATTTT. Its protein is CSARASGLINTQYF.